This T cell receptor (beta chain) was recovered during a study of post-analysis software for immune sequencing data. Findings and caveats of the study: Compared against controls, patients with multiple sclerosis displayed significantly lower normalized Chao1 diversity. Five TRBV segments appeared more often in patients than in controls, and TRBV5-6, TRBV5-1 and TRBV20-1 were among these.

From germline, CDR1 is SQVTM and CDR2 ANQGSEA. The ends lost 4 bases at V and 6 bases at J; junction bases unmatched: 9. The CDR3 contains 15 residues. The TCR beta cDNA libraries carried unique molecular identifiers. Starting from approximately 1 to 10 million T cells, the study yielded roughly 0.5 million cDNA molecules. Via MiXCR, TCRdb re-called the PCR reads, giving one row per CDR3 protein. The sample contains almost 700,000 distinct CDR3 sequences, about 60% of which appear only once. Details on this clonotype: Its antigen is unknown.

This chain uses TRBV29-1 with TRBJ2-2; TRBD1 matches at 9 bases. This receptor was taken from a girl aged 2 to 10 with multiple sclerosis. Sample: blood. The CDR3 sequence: CSVGVRTGAPGELFF. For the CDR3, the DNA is TGCAGCGTTGGAGTACGGACAGGGGCCCCCGGGGAGCTGTTTTTT.